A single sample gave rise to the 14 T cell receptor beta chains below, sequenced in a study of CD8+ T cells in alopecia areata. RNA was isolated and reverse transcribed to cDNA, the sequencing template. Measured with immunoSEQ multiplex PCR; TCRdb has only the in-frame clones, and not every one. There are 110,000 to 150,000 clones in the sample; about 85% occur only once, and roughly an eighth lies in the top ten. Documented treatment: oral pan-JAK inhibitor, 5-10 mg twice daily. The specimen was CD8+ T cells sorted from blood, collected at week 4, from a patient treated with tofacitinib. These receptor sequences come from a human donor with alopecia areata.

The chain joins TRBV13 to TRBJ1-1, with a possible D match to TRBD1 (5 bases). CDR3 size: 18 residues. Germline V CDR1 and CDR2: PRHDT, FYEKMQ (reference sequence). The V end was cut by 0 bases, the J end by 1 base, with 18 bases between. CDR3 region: CASSLGGIATGKNTEAFF. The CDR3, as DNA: TGTGCCAGCAGCTTAGGAGGGATTGCCACAGGAAAGAACACTGAAGCTTTCTTT.

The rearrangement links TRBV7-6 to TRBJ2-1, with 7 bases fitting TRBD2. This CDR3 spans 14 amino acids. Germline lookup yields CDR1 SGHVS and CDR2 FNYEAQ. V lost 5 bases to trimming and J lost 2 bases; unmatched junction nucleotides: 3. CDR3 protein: CASSNGGAYNEQFF. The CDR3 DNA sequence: TGTGCCAGCAGCAATGGGGGGGCCTACAATGAGCAGTTCTTC.

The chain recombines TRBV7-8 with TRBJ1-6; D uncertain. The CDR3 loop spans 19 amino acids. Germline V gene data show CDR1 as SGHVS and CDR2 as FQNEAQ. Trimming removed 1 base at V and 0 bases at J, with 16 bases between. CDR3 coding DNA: TGTGCCAGCAGCTTAGTACTATGGCAGGCGAGCTCCTATAATTCACCCCTCCACTTT. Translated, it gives CASSLVLWQASSYNSPLHF.

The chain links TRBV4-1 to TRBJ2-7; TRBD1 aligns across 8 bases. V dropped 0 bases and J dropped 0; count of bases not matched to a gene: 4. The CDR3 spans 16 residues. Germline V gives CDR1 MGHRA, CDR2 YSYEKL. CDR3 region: CASSQDGDRSSYEQYF. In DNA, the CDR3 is TGCGCCAGCAGCCAAGATGGGGACAGGAGCTCCTACGAGCAGTACTTC.

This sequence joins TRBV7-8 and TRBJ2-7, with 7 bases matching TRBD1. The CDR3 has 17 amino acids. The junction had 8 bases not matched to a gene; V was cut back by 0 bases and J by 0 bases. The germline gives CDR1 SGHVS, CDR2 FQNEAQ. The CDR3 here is CASSLALGQVRSYEQYF. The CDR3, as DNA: TGTGCCAGCAGCTTAGCTCTCGGACAGGTCCGCTCCTACGAGCAGTACTTC.

The DNA of the CDR3 is TGCGCCAGCAGCCAAGGCGGCCCCGACTCAGAGACCCAGTACTTC. Its translation is CASSQGGPDSETQYF. The chain links TRBV4-1 to TRBJ2-5; the D is unclear. Trimming took 1 base from V and 4 from J, leaving 13 bases between them. There are 15 residues in the CDR3. From germline, CDR1 is MGHRA and CDR2 YSYEKL.

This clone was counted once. The CDR3 region has the DNA TGTGCCAGCAGCTACCTCACAGGGAACACTGAAGCTTTCTTT. As protein: CASSYLTGNTEAFF. The chain employs TRBV7-8 and TRBJ1-1, with D perhaps matching TRBD1 (5 bases). Trimming shortened V by 4 bases and J by 1 base, and 10 bases separated the two germline ends. The CDR3 runs 14 residues. Looked up from germline, CDR1 is SGHVS and CDR2 is FQNEAQ.

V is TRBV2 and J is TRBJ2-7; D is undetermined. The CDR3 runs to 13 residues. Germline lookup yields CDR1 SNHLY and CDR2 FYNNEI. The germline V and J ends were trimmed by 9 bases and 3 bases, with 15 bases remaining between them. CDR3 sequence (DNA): TGTGCCAGTTACTCGTCGGGCAGCTACGAGCAGTACTTC. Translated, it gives CASYSSGSYEQYF.

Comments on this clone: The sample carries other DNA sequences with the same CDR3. The CDR3 DNA reads as TGCAGCGTGGGGACAGGGGACACCGGGGAGCTGTTTTTT. This sequence encodes CSVGTGDTGELFF. The V call is TRBV29-1, the J call TRBJ2-2; 10 nucleotides match TRBD1. The germline gives CDR1 SQVTM, CDR2 ANQGSEA. CDR3 size: 13 residues. V was pared by 6 bases and J by 3 bases, with 1 base of the junction left unmatched.

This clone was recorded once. CDR3 residues: CASTYGGNYEQYF. The CDR3 DNA reads as TGTGCCAGCACCTACGGGGGGAATTACGAGCAGTACTTC. The chain couples TRBV7-9 to TRBJ2-7, with 7 bases lining up with TRBD2. The trim removed 7 bases at V and 4 bases at J, leaving 7 bases unmatched. The CDR3 runs 13 residues. The V gene's germline CDR1 is SEHNR and CDR2 FQNEAQ (reference sequence).

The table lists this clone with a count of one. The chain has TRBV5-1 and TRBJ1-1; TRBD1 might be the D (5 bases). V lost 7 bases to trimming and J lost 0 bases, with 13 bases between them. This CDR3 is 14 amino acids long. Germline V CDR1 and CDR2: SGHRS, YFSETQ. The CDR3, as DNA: TGCGCCAGCTCGCAGGGACTCATGAACACTGAAGCTTTCTTT. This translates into CASSQGLMNTEAFF.

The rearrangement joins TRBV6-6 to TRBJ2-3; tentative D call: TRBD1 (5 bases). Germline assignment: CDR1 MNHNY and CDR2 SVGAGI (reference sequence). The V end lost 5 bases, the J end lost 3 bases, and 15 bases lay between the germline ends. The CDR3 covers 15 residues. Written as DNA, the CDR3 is TGTGCCAGCAGTCCTCTAGACAGTGGGACAGATACGCAGTATTTT. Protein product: CASSPLDSGTDTQYF.

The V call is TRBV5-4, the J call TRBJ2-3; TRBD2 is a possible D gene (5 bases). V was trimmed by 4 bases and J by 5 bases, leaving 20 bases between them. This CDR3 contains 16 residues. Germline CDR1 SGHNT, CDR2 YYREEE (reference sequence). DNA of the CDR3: TGTGCCAGCAGCAAACCGACCGACCAGAGGGTAGATACGCAGTATTTT. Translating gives CASSKPTDQRVDTQYF.

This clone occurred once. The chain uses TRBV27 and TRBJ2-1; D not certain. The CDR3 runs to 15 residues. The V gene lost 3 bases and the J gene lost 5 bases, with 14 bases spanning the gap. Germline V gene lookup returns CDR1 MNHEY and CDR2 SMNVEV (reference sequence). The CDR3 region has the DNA TGTGCCAGCAGTTTCATCCGGGCCAATAACAATGAGCAGTTCTTC. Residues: CASSFIRANNNEQFF.